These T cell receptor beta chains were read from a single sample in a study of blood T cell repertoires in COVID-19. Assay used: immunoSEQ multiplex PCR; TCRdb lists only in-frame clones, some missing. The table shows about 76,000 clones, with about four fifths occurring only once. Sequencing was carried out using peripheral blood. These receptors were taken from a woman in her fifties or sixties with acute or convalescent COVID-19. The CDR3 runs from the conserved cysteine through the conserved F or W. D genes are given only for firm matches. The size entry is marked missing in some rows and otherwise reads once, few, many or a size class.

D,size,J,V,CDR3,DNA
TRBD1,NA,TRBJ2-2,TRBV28,CASSPPGTGDTGELFF,TGTGCCAGCAGTCCCCCCGGGACAGGGGACACCGGGGAGCTGTTTTTT
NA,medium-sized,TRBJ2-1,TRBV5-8,CASSLFVSSRVQFF,TGTGCCAGCAGCCTATTCGTCTCGAGTCGGGTGCAGTTCTTC
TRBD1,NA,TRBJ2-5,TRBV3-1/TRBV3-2,CASSQVPMGQGMRTQYF,TGTGCCAGCAGCCAAGTCCCCATGGGACAGGGGATGCGGACCCAGTACTTC
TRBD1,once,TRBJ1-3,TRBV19,CASTSTLGQGRNTIYF,TGTGCCAGTACCTCGACATTAGGACAGGGACGGAACACCATATATTTT
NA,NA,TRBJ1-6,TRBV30,CAWSRPQTHNSPLHF,TGTGCCTGGAGTCGTCCCCAGACACATAATTCACCCCTCCACTTT
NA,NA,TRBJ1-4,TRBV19,CASSRGVEKLFF,TGTGCCAGTAGTCGGGGGGTAGAAAAACTGTTTTTT
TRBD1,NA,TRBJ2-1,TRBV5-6,CASSFRDRPYNEQFF,TGTGCCAGCAGCTTCCGGGACAGACCCTACAATGAGCAGTTCTTC
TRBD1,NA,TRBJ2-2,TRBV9,CASSARDRRNTGELFF,TGTGCCAGCAGCGCTCGGGACAGAAGAAACACCGGGGAGCTGTTTTTT
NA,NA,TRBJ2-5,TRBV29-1,CSVEDGVRYQETQYF,TGCAGCGTTGAAGATGGTGTCAGGTACCAAGAGACCCAGTACTTC
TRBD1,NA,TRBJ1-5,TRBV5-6,CASSSGQDSYSNQPQHF,TGTGCCAGCAGCTCTGGACAGGATTCTTATAGCAATCAGCCCCAGCATTTT
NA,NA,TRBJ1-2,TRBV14,CASSRKGLAHYGYTF,TGTGCCAGCAGCAGAAAAGGACTGGCCCACTATGGCTACACCTTC
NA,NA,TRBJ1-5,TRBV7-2,CASSLVSGRGNQPQHF,TGTGCCAGCAGCTTAGTATCGGGTAGGGGAAATCAGCCCCAGCATTTT
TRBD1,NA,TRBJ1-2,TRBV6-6,CASSQGQTEYTF,TGTGCCAGCAGTCAGGGACAGACCGAGTACACCTTC
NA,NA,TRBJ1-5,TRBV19,CASKGRGGNSNQPQHF,TGTGCCAGTAAAGGGCGGGGAGGGAATAGCAATCAGCCCCAGCATTTT
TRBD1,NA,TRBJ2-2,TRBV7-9,CASSLVDRGTGELFF,TGTGCCAGCAGCTTAGTGGACAGGGGAACCGGGGAGCTGTTTTTT
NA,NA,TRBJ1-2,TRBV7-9,CASSLAETDTYGYTF,TGTGCCAGCAGCTTAGCGGAGACGGACACCTATGGCTACACCTTC
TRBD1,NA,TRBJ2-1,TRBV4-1,CASSAQGQGFNEQFF,TGCGCCAGCAGCGCTCAGGGACAGGGTTTCAATGAGCAGTTCTTC
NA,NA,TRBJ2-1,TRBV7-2,CASSLAVAGLRGEQFF,TGTGCCAGCAGCTTAGCAGTGGCAGGGTTGCGCGGTGAGCAGTTCTTC
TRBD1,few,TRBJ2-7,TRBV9,CASSVGTGGFYEQYF,TGTGCCAGCAGCGTAGGGACAGGGGGCTTCTACGAGCAGTACTTC
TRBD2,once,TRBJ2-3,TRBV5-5,CASSLAFGGIYSTDTQYF,TGTGCCAGCAGCTTGGCCTTCGGGGGGATCTATAGCACAGATACGCAGTATTTT
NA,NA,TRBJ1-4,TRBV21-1,CASSIGTDKNEKLFF,TGTGCCAGCAGCATTGGGACAGACAAGAATGAAAAACTGTTTTTT
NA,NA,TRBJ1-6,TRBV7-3,CASSSDPGNSPLHF,TGTGCCAGCAGCTCAGACCCGGGAAATTCACCCCTCCACTTT
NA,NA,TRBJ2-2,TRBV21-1,CASSKGSGGPDGELFF,TGTGCCAGCAGCAAAGGATCGGGGGGGCCGGACGGGGAGCTGTTTTTT
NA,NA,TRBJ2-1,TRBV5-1,CASSLGGRMGYNEQFF,TGCGCCAGCAGCTTGGGGGGCAGGATGGGGTACAATGAGCAGTTCTTC
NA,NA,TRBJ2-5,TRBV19,CAARRSPFGQETQYF,TGTGCCGCCCGACGGAGCCCATTCGGGCAAGAGACCCAGTACTTC
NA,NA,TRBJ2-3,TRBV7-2,CASSAREDTQYF,TGTGCCAGCAGCGCCCGGGAAGATACGCAGTATTTT
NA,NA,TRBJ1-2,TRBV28,CASSSLVQAQNTGYTF,TGTGCCAGCAGTTCATTAGTTCAGGCTCAGAATACTGGCTACACCTTC
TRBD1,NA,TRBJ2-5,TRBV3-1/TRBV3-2,CASSQQGTGETQYF,TGTGCCAGCAGCCAACAAGGGACAGGGGAGACCCAGTACTTC
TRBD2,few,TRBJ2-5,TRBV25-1,CASSSQGLLETQYF,TGTGCCAGCAGTAGCCAGGGACTATTGGAGACCCAGTACTTC
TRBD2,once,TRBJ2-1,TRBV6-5,CASSSGVSSYNEQFF,TGTGCCAGCAGTAGCGGGGTAAGCTCCTACAATGAGCAGTTCTTC
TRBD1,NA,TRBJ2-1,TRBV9,CASSVGDRYYNEQFF,TGTGCCAGCAGCGTAGGGGACAGGTACTACAATGAGCAGTTCTTC
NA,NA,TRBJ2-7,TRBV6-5,CASSFTGGSRYF,TGTGCCAGCAGCTTCACCGGAGGCAGTCGGTACTTC
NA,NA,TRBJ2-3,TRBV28,CASSWAIGTDTQYF,TGTGCCAGCAGTTGGGCGATAGGCACAGATACGCAGTATTTT
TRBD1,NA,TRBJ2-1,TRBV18,CASSPRTGANEQFF,TGTGCCAGCTCACCCAGGACAGGGGCCAATGAGCAGTTCTTC
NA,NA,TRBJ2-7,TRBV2,CASSVLGSLGEQYF,TGTGCCAGCAGTGTTTTAGGGAGTTTAGGCGAGCAGTACTTC
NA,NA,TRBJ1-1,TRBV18,CASSPPVLNTEAFF,TGTGCCAGCTCACCTCCAGTTTTGAACACTGAAGCTTTCTTT
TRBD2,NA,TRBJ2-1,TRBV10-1,CASSAPGLAGGAYNEQFF,TGCGCCAGCAGTGCCCCGGGACTAGCGGGGGGGGCCTACAATGAGCAGTTCTTC